Detailed here is one TCR beta chain. J lost 2 bases, V lost 5 bases, and 5 bases had no gene match. The V gene's germline CDR1 is MNHNY and CDR2 SVGAGI (reference sequence). The CDR3 consists of 15 residues. These data originate in a study of blood T cell repertoires in COVID-19. About the study: The United States, Italy and Spain were the sources of the acute and convalescent COVID-19 samples.

The method was immunoSEQ multiplex PCR; TCRdb's version includes in-frame clones alone and lacks a portion of them. Of some 66,000 clones in the sample, 70% to 85% are singletons; the top ten hold under 8%. V is TRBV6-6 and J is TRBJ2-1, with TRBD2 matching 8 bases. The specimen was peripheral blood. The sequence was obtained from a man between 60 and 75 years old with acute or convalescent COVID-19. Here the CDR3 reads CASSTPGGAYNEQFF. Written as DNA, the CDR3 is TGTGCCAGCAGTACTCCGGGAGGGGCCTACAATGAGCAGTTCTTC.